This T cell receptor (beta chain) comes out of a study of glioma-infiltrating T cells after dendritic cell vaccination. Indicated time point: after dendritic cell vaccination, including at tumor progression/relapse. CDR3 length equals 17 residues. Trimming at V came to 5 bases and at J to 5 bases, leaving 13 bases not matched to a gene. Germline V lookup: CDR1 MNHEY, CDR2 SMNVEV (reference sequence). The immunoSEQ assay amplified TCRB CDR3 from up to 2 ug DNA. Sequenced by immunoSEQ multiplex PCR; TCRdb stores in-frame clones only, minus some. The sample consists of 85,000 to 100,000 clones, 75% to 85% of them appearing once.

The chain recombines TRBV27 with TRBJ2-1; 9 nucleotides line up with TRBD2. This sequence was found in a human donor with glioblastoma. This material consisted of blood, taken after dendritic cell vaccination. The CDR3 bases are TGTGCCAGCAGTCCCCGAAACGGGCTAGCGGGGAACAATGAGCAGTTCTTC. Translation gives CASSPRNGLAGNNEQFF.